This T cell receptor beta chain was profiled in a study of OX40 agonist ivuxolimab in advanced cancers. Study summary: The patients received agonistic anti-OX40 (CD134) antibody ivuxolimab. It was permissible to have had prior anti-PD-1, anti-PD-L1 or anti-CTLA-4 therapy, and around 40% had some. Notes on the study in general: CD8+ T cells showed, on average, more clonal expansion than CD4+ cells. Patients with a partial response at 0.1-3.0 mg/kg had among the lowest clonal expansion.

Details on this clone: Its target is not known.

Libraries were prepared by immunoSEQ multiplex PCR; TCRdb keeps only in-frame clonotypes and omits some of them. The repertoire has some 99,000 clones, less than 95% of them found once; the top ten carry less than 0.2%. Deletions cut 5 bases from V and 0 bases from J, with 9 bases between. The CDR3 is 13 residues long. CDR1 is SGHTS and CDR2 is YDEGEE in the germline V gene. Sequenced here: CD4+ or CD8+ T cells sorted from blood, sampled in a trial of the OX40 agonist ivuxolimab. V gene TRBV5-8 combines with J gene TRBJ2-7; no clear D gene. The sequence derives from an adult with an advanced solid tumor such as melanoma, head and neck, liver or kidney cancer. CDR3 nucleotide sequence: TGTGCCAGCAGGGCCGGGCCCTCCTACGAGCAGTACTTC. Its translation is CASRAGPSYEQYF.